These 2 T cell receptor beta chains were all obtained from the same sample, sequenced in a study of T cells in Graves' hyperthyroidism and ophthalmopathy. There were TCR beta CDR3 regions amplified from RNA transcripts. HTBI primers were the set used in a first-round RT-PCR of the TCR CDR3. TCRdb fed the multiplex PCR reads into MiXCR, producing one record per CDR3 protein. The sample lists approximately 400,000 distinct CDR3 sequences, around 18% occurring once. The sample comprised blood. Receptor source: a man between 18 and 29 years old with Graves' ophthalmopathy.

CDR3 in DNA: TGTGCCAGCAGCTCTCGGACAGGGGTTACCCAAGAGACCCAGTACTTC. Residues: CASSSRTGVTQETQYF. The chain links TRBV11-3 to TRBJ2-5; 9 bases agree with TRBD1. Germline assignment: CDR1 SGHNT and CDR2 YENEEA. The CDR3 contains 16 residues. Trimming took 4 bases from V and 1 from J; bases not matched to a gene: 7. Full variable domain (missing parts from reference TRBV11-3 and TRBJ2-5): EAGVVQSPRYKIIEKKQPVAFWCNPISGHNTLYWYLQNLGQGPELLIRYENEEAVDDSQLPKDRFSAERLKGVDSTLKIQPAELGDSAVYLCASSSRTGVTQETQYFGPGTRLLVL.

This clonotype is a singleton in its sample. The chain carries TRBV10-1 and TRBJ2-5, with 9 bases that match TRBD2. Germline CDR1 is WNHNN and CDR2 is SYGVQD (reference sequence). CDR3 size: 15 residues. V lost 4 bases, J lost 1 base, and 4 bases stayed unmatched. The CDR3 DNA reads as TGCGCCAGCAGTGGAGCGGGGGGACTCCAAGAGACCCAGTACTTC. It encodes CASSGAGGLQETQYF.